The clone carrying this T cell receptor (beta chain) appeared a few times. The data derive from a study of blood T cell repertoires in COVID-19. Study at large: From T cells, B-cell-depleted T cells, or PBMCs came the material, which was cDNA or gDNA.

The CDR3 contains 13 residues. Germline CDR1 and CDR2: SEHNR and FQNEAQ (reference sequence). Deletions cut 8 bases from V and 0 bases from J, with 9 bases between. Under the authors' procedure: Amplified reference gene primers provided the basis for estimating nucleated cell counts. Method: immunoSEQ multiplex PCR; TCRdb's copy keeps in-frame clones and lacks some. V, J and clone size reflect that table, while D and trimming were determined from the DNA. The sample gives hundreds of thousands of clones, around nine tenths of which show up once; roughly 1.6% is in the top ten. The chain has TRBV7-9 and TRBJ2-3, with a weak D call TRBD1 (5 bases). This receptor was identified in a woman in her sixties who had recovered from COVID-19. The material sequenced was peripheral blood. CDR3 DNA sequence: TGTGCCAGCGGGGCAGCCAGCACAGATACGCAGTATTTT. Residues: CASGAASTDTQYF. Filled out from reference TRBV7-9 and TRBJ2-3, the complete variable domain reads DTGVSQNPRHKITKRGQNVTFRCDPISEHNRLYWYRQTLGQGPEFLTYFQNEAQLEKSRLLSDRFSAERPKGSFSTLEIQRTEQGDSAMYLCASGAASTDTQYFGPGTRLTVL.